This TCR beta chain is from a study of blood T cell repertoires in COVID-19. Trimming at V came to 4 bases and at J to 6 bases, leaving 6 bases not matched to a gene. The CDR3 extends over 17 amino acids. Germline CDR1 is SSHAT and CDR2 is FNYEAQ (reference sequence). Only in-frame clones appear in the TCRdb table, and some are missing; sequencing was by immunoSEQ multiplex PCR. The data contain a few hundred thousand clones, around 88% of them singletons. This clone was found once. The specimen was peripheral blood. The sequence was collected from a woman in her fifties or sixties with COVID-19, enrolled during active disease. The genes are TRBV7-7 and TRBJ2-1, with 16 positions matching TRBD2. The CDR3 protein is CASSSGLAGGPFNEQFF. The DNA for the CDR3 is TGTGCCAGCAGCTCGGGACTAGCGGGGGGGCCTTTCAATGAGCAGTTCTTC.